The entry below gives a single TCR beta chain sequence along with its context. This entry is derived from a study of cytomegalovirus exposure and HLA in healthy donors. The CDR3 length is 15 residues. Germline V gene lookup returns CDR1 SGHDT and CDR2 YYEEEE. V was trimmed by 5 bases and J by 3 bases, leaving 15 bases between them. The PCR employed 60 Vbeta primers together with 13 Jbeta primers. TCRdb's copy holds only in-frame clones and misses some; the assay was immunoSEQ multiplex PCR. Listed are 100,000 to 150,000 clones; 2.5% to 3% falls within the top ten. The chain is built from TRBV5-6 and TRBJ1-3; D possibly corresponds to TRBD1 (5 bases). The clonotype comes from a man aged 25 to 40 in good health and CMV-seronegative. What was sequenced was PBMCs. CDR3 nucleotides: TGTGCCAGCAGTAGACGAGGACACTTTGGAAACACCATATATTTT. This sequence encodes CASSRRGHFGNTIYF.